Ten or more counts support the clone carrying this TCR beta chain. The antigen remains unidentified. CDR1 and CDR2 from the germline V gene are GTSNPN and SVGIG (reference sequence). V was cut by 8 bases and J by 7 bases, with 12 bases left in between. This CDR3 region has 11 residues. The data stem from a study of molecular identifiers for immune sequencing clone quantification. The study, taken as a whole, reports: Reports indicate spiked Jurkat TCR RNA from one cell could be found among one million naive cells.

Preparation methods for the bulk TCR libraries were those previously described, with listed TCR primers. TCRdb fed the PCR reads into MiXCR, producing one record per CDR3 protein. The sample lists 300,000 to 400,000 distinct CDR3 sequences, 20% to 25% seen once, with approximately 0.85% in the top ten. The sequenced sample was naive CD8+ T cells from blood, with Jurkat cell RNA spiked in. The subset denotes: FACS-sorted CD8+CD4-CCR7+CD45RA+ naive T cells. This chain connects TRBV30 to TRBJ2-1; weak D call: TRBD2 (6 bases). This clonotype was obtained from a human donor in good health. Some libraries in this study had Jurkat cell RNA spiked in. CDR3 residues: CAGGSWNEQFF. CDR3 DNA sequence: TGTGCCGGGGGGTCGTGGAATGAGCAGTTCTTC.